These 9 T cell receptor beta chains were sequenced from one sample in a study of blood T cells in healthy people across ages. Using a J-beta primer mix together with a sample-barcoded 5' primer, a second PCR was run for roughly 6 to 11 cycles. Each CDR3 protein gets one entry after TCRdb re-called the 5' RACE reads with MiXCR. The sample holds 760,000 or so distinct CDR3 sequences, roughly 25% seen once. A further study also used this sample, focusing on T cells of mothers and their children.

Sequencing input: blood. These receptors were taken from a boy aged 5-17 years in good health.

The chain carries TRBV20-1 and TRBJ2-7; TRBD2 might be the D (5 bases). The CDR3 spans 13 residues. The V and J ends lost 6 bases and 2 bases respectively, with 14 bases between them. Germline loops: CDR1 DFQATT, CDR2 SNEGSKA (reference sequence). The CDR3 loop reads CSARGCYTYEQYF. The CDR3 DNA reads TGCAGTGCCCGCGGGTGTTACACCTACGAGCAGTACTTC.

The chain uses TRBV5-6 and TRBJ2-3; D gene unclear. CDR1 and CDR2 from the germline V gene are SGHDT and YYEEEE. The CDR3 has 11 residues. V was pared by 2 bases and J by 6 bases, with 4 bases between. The DNA for the CDR3 is TGTGCCAGCAGCTTCCAGGATACGCAGTATTTT. Its translation is CASSFQDTQYF.

This clonotype showed up many times. J is TRBJ1-1 and V is TRBV2; TRBD1 matches at 7 bases. Germline V CDR1 and CDR2: SNHLY, FYNNEI. The CDR3 covers 13 residues. With V trimmed by 4 bases and J by 2 bases, 1 base remained unmatched. The CDR3 region is CASSGQGNTEAFF. Here the CDR3 DNA reads TGTGCCAGCAGTGGACAGGGTAACACTGAAGCTTTCTTT. Full variable domain (rest looked up from reference TRBV2 and TRBJ1-1): EPEVTQTPSHQVTQMGQEVILRCVPISNHLYFYWYRQILGQKVEFLVSFYNNEISEKSEIFDDQFSVERPDGSNFTLKIRSTKLEDSAMYFCASSGQGNTEAFFGQGTRLTVV.

The V gene is TRBV11-2, the J gene TRBJ1-2; TRBD1 is a possible D gene (5 bases). The CDR3 consists of 15 residues. Germline loops: CDR1 SGHAT, CDR2 FQNNGV. Trimming shortened V by 4 bases and J by 0 bases, and 12 bases separated the two germline ends. CDR3 coding DNA: TGTGCCAGCAGCTCCCCCTGGGGCGCTAACTATGGCTACACCTTC. Amino acids: CASSSPWGANYGYTF.

This clonotype turned up a few times. CDR3 nucleotide sequence: TGTGCCAGCAGTTTTCGACAGGGGTACACCGGGGAGCTGTTTTTT. Translation gives CASSFRQGYTGELFF. The genes are TRBV28 and TRBJ2-2; 8 bases agree with TRBD1. Germline V lookup: CDR1 MDHEN, CDR2 SYDVKM. CDR3 length: 15 residues. V shed 3 bases and J 3 bases; nucleotides not matched to a gene: 3.

This clonotype came up once. The rearrangement links TRBV4-3 to TRBJ1-4; D unresolved. Deletions cut 3 bases from V and 8 bases from J, with 10 bases between. CDR1 LGHNA and CDR2 YSLEER come from the germline V gene. CDR3 length: 13 amino acids. This CDR3 reads CASSHVNGEKLFF. The CDR3 DNA is TGCGCCAGCAGCCACGTGAACGGGGAAAAACTGTTTTTT.

This rearrangement joins TRBV6-2 or TRBV6-3 to TRBJ2-5, with 8 bases that match TRBD2. The J call may not be correct, given that the DNA end is closer to TRBJ2-7. Germline V gene data show CDR1 as MNHEY and CDR2 as SVGEGT. This CDR3 has 14 amino acids. CDR3 nucleotides: TGTGCCACAGAAGCGGGAGAAAGAACCTACGAGCAGTACTTC. It translates to CATEAGERTYEQYF.

The rearrangement links TRBV11-2 to TRBJ2-5; maybe TRBD2 (6 bases). The J call could be wrong; TRBJ2-1 is a better fit for the DNA end. The CDR3 extends over 16 amino acids. CDR1 is SGHAT, CDR2 FQNNGV, per germline. This chain's CDR3 is CASSPVGGPFLNEQFF. The CDR3 DNA reads as TGTGCCAGCAGCCCCGTAGGAGGGCCCTTCCTCAATGAGCAGTTCTTC.

This clonotype has just a few counts. The J gene is TRBJ1-1, the V gene TRBV27, with D possibly matching TRBD1 (5 bases). The V end was cut by 5 bases, the J end by 6 bases, with 22 bases between. This CDR3 is built from 16 residues. The germline gives CDR1 MNHEY, CDR2 SMNVEV (reference sequence). The CDR3, as DNA: TGTGCCAGCAGTCCATATCCCCTTTTGAGGGACCCTGAAGCTTTCTTT. Translating gives CASSPYPLLRDPEAFF.